The 5 T cell receptor beta chains reported below all come from one sample, sequenced in a study of blood T cell repertoires in COVID-19. The method was immunoSEQ multiplex PCR; TCRdb's version includes in-frame clones alone and lacks a portion of them. The sample includes roughly 100,000 clones, about 90% seen only once; the top ten take 3.5% to 4%. The sample taken for sequencing was peripheral blood. These TCRs come from a woman aged 55 to 70 with acute or convalescent COVID-19.

The rearrangement uses TRBV25-1 and TRBJ2-3, with D tentatively TRBD2 (6 bases). The CDR3 length is 15 residues. Germline lookup yields CDR1 MGHDK and CDR2 SYGVNS. Trimming removed 0 bases at V and 6 bases at J, with 13 bases between. CDR3 sequence reads: CASSEYRGLRDTQYF. In DNA form, the CDR3 reads TGTGCCAGCAGTGAATACCGGGGACTTAGGGATACGCAGTATTTT.

This chain links TRBV19 with TRBJ1-5; tentatively, D is TRBD1 (6 bases). Trimming pared 6 bases from V and 3 bases from J, leaving 15 bases between. Germline V gene lookup returns CDR1 LNHDA and CDR2 SQIVND (reference sequence). This CDR3 is built from 15 residues. DNA of the CDR3: TGTGCCAGTAGCCTCACCCAGGGGATCAATCAGCCCCAGCATTTT. The encoded protein is CASSLTQGINQPQHF.

J is TRBJ2-3 and V is TRBV11-1; TRBD2 matches at 13 bases. The trim removed 3 bases at V and 2 bases at J, leaving 2 bases unmatched. Germline values: CDR1 SGHAT, CDR2 FQDESV (reference sequence). The CDR3 totals 16 residues. CDR3 amino acids: CASSFGTSGNTDTQYF. In nucleotides, the CDR3 is TGTGCCAGCAGCTTCGGGACTAGCGGGAACACAGATACGCAGTATTTT.

This sequence joins TRBV11-3 and TRBJ2-5; no firm D call. The CDR3 is 14 residues long. Trimming took 2 bases from V and 6 from J, leaving 13 bases between them. Germline V CDR1 and CDR2: SGHNT, YENEEA. The CDR3 protein is CASSLYSGSKTQYF. The CDR3 DNA reads as TGTGCCAGCAGCTTATATTCGGGTTCAAAGACCCAGTACTTC.

With respect to this clone: An end of the junction does not agree with germline; a read error may underlie this. Other DNA sequences in the sample encode the same CDR3. The rearrangement joins TRBV15 to TRBJ1-2; D is unclear. In germline, CDR1 is LNHNV, CDR2 YYDKDF (reference sequence). CDR3 length: 14 amino acids. The CDR3 DNA follows: TGTGCCACCAGTAGAGTTCTGGAGTCAAGAGGCTACACCTTC. Residues: CATSRVLESRGYTF. The full variable domain, in which reference TRBV15 and TRBJ1-2 provide the parts outside the CDR3, is DAMVIQNPRYQVTQFGKPVTLSCSQTLNHNVMYWYQQKSSQAPKLLFHYYDKDFNNEADTPDNFQSRRPNTSFCFLDIRSPGLGDTAMYLCATSRVLESRGYTFGSGTRLTVV.